This T cell receptor beta chain derives from a study of fetal regulatory T cell absence and autoimmunity (dated by TCRdb to 2017 to 2019). For context, the study as a whole: The IPEX patients showed exocrine pancreas autoimmunity in the absence of clinical diabetes. What the authors observed across the whole study: The oligoclonal enrichment was interpreted as support for antigen-driven autoimmunity in the pancreas before birth in IPEX syndrome. Compared with cord blood, the pancreas TCR compartment showed significant oligoclonal enrichment, and some top clones were enriched more than 90-fold. Cord blood and pancreas had broadly similar TRB gene family usage, resembling published neonatal and adult repertoires.

The junction shows trimming of 8 bases on V and 7 bases on J, plus 15 bases between the germline ends. The CDR3, cysteine through phenylalanine, is 13 amino acids long. Just the 39-base CDR3 DNA is kept, in frame starting at base 1. The germline V gene provides CDR1 ENHRY and CDR2 SYGVKD. Details on this clone: No antigen is known for it. No clone much larger than this one lies a single base away; base qualities are absent.

On the immunoSEQ human TCRbeta survey platform, TCRbeta CDR3 regions were amplified and barcoded with a two-step multiplex PCR. Illumina instruments were used to sequence the libraries, and IgH from the same samples was sequenced in parallel. Per the authors' processing: To remove PCR and sequencing errors, raw reads were filtered against the IMGT V, D, J definitions and then binned using a nearest-neighbor algorithm. Clones were defined as identical nucleotide sequences, and differential abundance between tissues was assessed by per-clone Fisher exact tests with a pFDR threshold of p<0.01. Clones whose frequencies were too low for statistical inference were excluded by a minimum inclusion filter of 10 in either sample. The immunoSEQ Analyzer was used for pairwise clonal comparisons, while IMGT tools were used to assess gene family usage. TCRdb limited this immuneACCESS table to in-frame rearrangements with V and J called. A share of clones is missing; checked studies link under half to unresolved V genes, and the rest is unexplained. For V, J and clone size, that table is used; D and trimming come from the DNA. The sample yields more than 85,000 clones; about two thirds were counted once. The ten largest clonotypes hold 2% of the sample.

For repertoire sequencing, genomic DNA was processed from frozen pancreas tissue. The DNeasy Blood and Tissue Kit was used to extract roughly 1.9-3.4 ug of genomic DNA from either umbilical cord blood or frozen pancreas. The source material was pancreas tissue. The clonotype was recovered from a male donor with IPEX syndrome. Recombination linked TRBV10-3 to TRBJ2-1; TRBD1 is a weak D gene call, 6 bases matching. CDR3 reads: CAIGGLVRNEQFF. In nucleotides, the sequence is TGTGCCATCGGGGGCTTGGTGAGGAATGAGCAGTTCTTC.